Presented here are 13 T cell receptor beta chains from one specimen sequenced in a study of T cell repertoires in cytomegalovirus infection. TCRdb called the reads again in MiXCR, with one record for every CDR3 protein. Counted here are roughly 46,000 distinct CDR3 sequences, 15% to 25% occurring once; the ten biggest clones make up 53%. Their antigens remain unidentified. Sequencing was performed on CD8+ T cells from cultured PBMCs, taken from culture after CMV antigen stimulation. These receptors were obtained from a human donor in good health (CMV status not recorded). Some clones in this sample may be carry-over from other donors' samples.

This clonotype appeared a few times. The V call is TRBV5-1, the J call TRBJ1-1; TRBD1 aligns across 12 bases. Trimming at V came to 3 bases and at J to 5 bases, leaving 8 bases not matched to a gene. Germline CDR1 SGHRS, CDR2 YFSETQ. CDR3 length: 16 amino acids. Here the CDR3 DNA reads TGCGCCAGCAGCTCGCCGGGACAGGGGGCTCAGACTGAAGCTTTCTTT. This codes for CASSSPGQGAQTEAFF. Filled out from reference TRBV5-1 and TRBJ1-1, the complete variable domain reads KAGVTQTPRYLIKTRGQQVTLSCSPISGHRSVSWYQQTPGQGLQFLFEYFSETQRNKGNFPGRFSGRQFSNSRSEMNVSTLELGDSALYLCASSSPGQGAQTEAFFGQGTRLTVV.

About this clonotype itself: A single base separates this from a much larger clone, so it may be a read error. As the CDR3 is not closed by the conserved phenylalanine or tryptophan, this likely results from a read error. The chain couples TRBV5-5 to TRBJ1-5; tentatively, D is TRBD1 (5 bases). There are 15 residues in the CDR3. CDR1 is SGHKS, CDR2 YYEKEE, per germline (reference sequence). Trimming took off 1 base at V and 5 bases at J, with 13 bases between the two ends. For the CDR3, the DNA is TGTGCCAGCAGCTTGTTCACAGGTGGGGATCAGCCCCAGCATTTG. Protein product: CASSLFTGGDQPQHL.

This clonotype was counted at least ten times. The chain has TRBV13 and TRBJ1-2; D gene uncertain. This CDR3 spans 14 amino acids. V lost 7 bases and J lost 0, with 12 bases in between. Germline V gene sequence: CDR1 PRHDT, CDR2 FYEKMQ (reference sequence). The CDR3 DNA reads TGTGCCAGCATCTTGGGAGGAGCTAACTATGGCTACACCTTC. It yields the protein CASILGGANYGYTF.

This clonotype was observed many times. The chain joins TRBV4-3 to TRBJ2-1; 8 bases map to TRBD2. The length of the CDR3 is 15 residues. The trim removed 0 bases at V and 2 bases at J, leaving 0 bases unmatched. Looked up from germline, CDR1 is LGHNA and CDR2 is YSLEER. CDR3 residues: CASSQELAAYNEQFF. The CDR3, as DNA: TGCGCCAGCAGCCAAGAACTAGCGGCCTACAATGAGCAGTTCTTC.

This clonotype was seen many times. J is TRBJ1-5 and V is TRBV11-2; D is perhaps TRBD1 (5 bases). The CDR3 has 14 amino acids. Trimming took 5 bases from V and 7 from J, leaving 15 bases between them. Germline CDR1 SGHAT, CDR2 FQNNGV. CDR3 sequence: CASSNPGPRQPQHF. In DNA form, the CDR3 reads TGTGCCAGCAGCAACCCGGGGCCTCGGCAGCCCCAGCATTTT.

The table lists this clonotype with a few counts. The chain carries TRBV7-8 and TRBJ2-2, with D perhaps assigned TRBD1 or TRBD2 (6 bases each). The V end was cut by 3 bases, the J end by 8 bases, with 16 bases between. CDR1 is SGHVS, CDR2 FQNEAQ, per germline. The CDR3 totals 15 residues. CDR3 protein: CASSFPGAREGELFF. The CDR3, as DNA: TGTGCCAGCAGCTTTCCAGGGGCGCGGGAAGGGGAGCTGTTTTTT.

This chain connects TRBV7-6 to TRBJ1-2; 11 nucleotides align to TRBD1. This CDR3 spans 15 amino acids. Unmatched junction bases numbered 2, after V lost 5 bases and J lost 0 bases. CDR1 is SGHVS, CDR2 FNYEAQ, per germline. The CDR3: CASSKDRGPNYGYTF. The CDR3 nucleotides are TGTGCCAGCAGCAAGGACAGGGGGCCTAACTATGGCTACACCTTC.

There are a few counts of this clonotype. V gene TRBV12-3 or TRBV12-4 combines with J gene TRBJ1-5; 8 bases are a match to TRBD1. The junction had 6 bases not matched to a gene; V was cut back by 5 bases and J by 6 bases. This CDR3 comprises 14 residues. The CDR3 spells CASSLRQGIQPQHF. The CDR3 region has the DNA TGTGCCAGCAGTCTCAGACAGGGGATTCAGCCCCAGCATTTT.

This clonotype has more than one count but fewer than ten. V is TRBV7-9 and J is TRBJ1-4; D gene unclear. This CDR3 contains 10 residues. Germline assignment: CDR1 SEHNR and CDR2 FQNEAQ (reference sequence). Trimming removed 5 bases from V and 8 bases from J, with 3 bases in between. CDR3 protein: CASSVEKLFF. The CDR3, as DNA: TGTGCCAGCAGCGTAGAAAAACTGTTTTTT.

The chain recombines TRBV9 with TRBJ2-5; possible D gene TRBD2, 5 bases. Germline CDR1 SGDLS, CDR2 YYNGEE. Trimming cost V 2 bases and J 3 bases, with 11 bases left between them. The CDR3 runs to 14 residues. CDR3 loop: CASSVHGAEETQYF. CDR3 nucleotide sequence: TGTGCCAGCAGCGTCCACGGAGCGGAAGAGACCCAGTACTTC.

Ten or more counts support this clonotype. The chain has TRBV7-2 and TRBJ1-1; possibly TRBD1 for D (5 bases). Germline CDR1 reads SGHTA; CDR2 reads FQGNSA. V was cut by 10 bases and J by 6 bases, with 18 bases left in between. CDR3 length equals 13 residues. For the CDR3, the DNA is TGTGCCACCTTGGGACGGTGGGGCGCTGAAGCTTTCTTT. Translating gives CATLGRWGAEAFF.

The V call is TRBV20-1, the J call TRBJ2-3; 9 bases are a match to TRBD2. The CDR3 has 17 residues. CDR1 and CDR2 (germline): DFQATT, SNEGSKA (reference sequence). V gave up 2 bases and J gave up 2 bases; unmatched junction bases: 11. The CDR3: CSARSTDLAGNTDTQYF. CDR3 nucleotide sequence: TGCAGTGCTAGATCAACCGACCTAGCGGGGAACACAGATACGCAGTATTTT.

This clonotype was seen only a few times. The chain links TRBV5-6 to TRBJ1-5, with D uncertain. Trimming removed 1 base from V and 6 bases from J, with 8 bases in between. Germline CDR1 and CDR2: SGHDT and YYEEEE. The CDR3 runs 13 residues. This CDR3 reads CASSLYRGQPQHF. The DNA of the CDR3 is TGTGCCAGCAGCTTGTATCGGGGTCAGCCCCAGCATTTT.